This TCR beta chain was captured by sequencing in a study of T cells after posttransplantation cyclophosphamide. On the day of bone marrow donation, the related graft donor provided peripheral blood. The table lists this clone with many counts. CDR1 ENHRY and CDR2 SYGVKD come from the germline V gene. This CDR3 is 17 amino acids long. The junction had 8 bases not matched to a gene; V was cut back by 4 bases and J by 0 bases. Using immunoSEQ multiplex PCR, the repertoire was profiled, and TCRdb retains in-frame clones only, with some absent. The repertoire consists of 41,000 or so clones, none detected only once.

This receptor was taken from a man aged 25-45 years in good health and a related stem cell transplant donor. Sequencing was performed on PBMCs. J is TRBJ1-4 and V is TRBV10-3; 7 nucleotides align to TRBD1. The CDR3 DNA sequence: TGTGCCATCAGTGGACAGGGAAGGGGGGCAACTAATGAAAAACTGTTTTTT. Translation: CAISGQGRGATNEKLFF.